These T cell receptor beta chains were read from a single sample in a study of blood T cell repertoires in COVID-19. Data came from immunoSEQ multiplex PCR; TCRdb stores just in-frame clones and leaves some out. This sample has hundreds of thousands of clones, with around four fifths found just once. Sequences were obtained from PBMCs or T cells enriched from blood (not recorded which). These receptors came from a woman between 45 and 60 years old who had been exposed to COVID-19. CDR3s include the opening cysteine and the closing phenylalanine or tryptophan. The D gene is left open where the match is weak. Clone size is not always given. Where it is, it says once, few, many or a class for expanded clones.

clone size | J gene | D gene | V gene | CDR3 protein | CDR3 DNA
- | TRBJ1-2 | TRBD1 | TRBV19 | CASSIPGTGVGYTF | TGTGCCAGTAGTATTCCCGGAACAGGGGTTGGCTACACCTTC
- | TRBJ2-5 | - | TRBV19 | CASKGGETQYF | TGTGCCAGTAAAGGCGGGGAGACCCAGTACTTC
- | TRBJ1-1 | TRBD1 | TRBV9 | CASSGTGGITEAFF | TGTGCCAGCAGCGGGACAGGGGGCATCACTGAAGCTTTCTTT
- | TRBJ1-5 | - | TRBV2 | CASKGDFSDQPQHF | TGTGCCAGCAAGGGGGATTTTTCGGACCAGCCCCAGCATTTT
- | TRBJ2-3 | - | TRBV11-2 | CASSPTNTDTQYF | TGTGCCAGCAGCCCGACTAACACAGATACGCAGTATTTT
- | TRBJ1-1 | - | TRBV5-4 | CASSLGGGDTEAFF | TGTGCCAGCAGCTTAGGAGGGGGGGACACTGAAGCTTTCTTT
few | TRBJ2-7 | - | TRBV21-1 | CALCYEQYF | TGCGCCCTCTGCTACGAGCAGTACTTC
- | TRBJ1-5 | - | TRBV7-2 | CASSPFNQPQHF | TGTGCCAGCAGCCCATTCAATCAGCCCCAGCATTTT
- | TRBJ1-2 | - | TRBV6-1 | CASSEKVGGNYGYTF | TGTGCCAGCAGTGAAAAGGTGGGGGGAAACTATGGCTACACCTTC
- | TRBJ1-6 | - | TRBV27 | CASSLSGQGSSPLHF | TGTGCCAGCAGTTTATCAGGGCAGGGGAGTTCACCCCTCCACTTT
- | TRBJ2-5 | - | TRBV7-8 | CASSLRRTQETQYF | TGTGCCAGCAGCCTACGACGGACTCAAGAGACCCAGTACTTC
- | TRBJ2-7 | - | TRBV7-8 | CASSRRGGGDEQYF | TGTGCCAGCAGCCGACGAGGGGGCGGGGACGAGCAGTACTTC
- | TRBJ2-7 | TRBD2 | TRBV4-3 | CASSQGAGGTYEQYF | TGCGCCAGCAGCCAAGGGGCGGGGGGGACCTACGAGCAGTACTTC
- | TRBJ2-5 | - | TRBV9 | CASSPTGETQYF | TGTGCCAGCAGCCCCACGGGGGAGACCCAGTACTTC
- | TRBJ1-3 | - | TRBV10-3 | CASSVDSGNTIYF | TGTGCCTCCTCGGTAGACTCTGGAAACACCATATATTTT
- | TRBJ2-5 | - | TRBV20-1 | CSASSDRYRDLETQYF | TGCAGTGCTAGTAGTGACAGGTATAGGGATTTAGAGACCCAGTACTTC
- | TRBJ1-2 | TRBD1 | TRBV5-1 | CASSLENAGGGYGYTF | TGCGCCAGCAGCTTGGAAAATGCAGGGGGCGGCTATGGCTACACCTTC
- | TRBJ2-7 | TRBD1 | TRBV3-1/TRBV3-2 | CASSPTGDEQYF | TGTGCCAGCAGCCCAACAGGGGACGAGCAGTACTTC
- | TRBJ1-1 | TRBD1 | TRBV5-6 | CASSLAGTGYTEAFF | TGTGCCAGCAGCTTGGCGGGGACAGGGTACACTGAAGCTTTCTTT
- | TRBJ2-7 | - | TRBV4-1 | CASSQDTGGKGYEQYF | TGCGCCAGCAGCCAAGATACCGGGGGAAAGGGCTACGAGCAGTACTTC
- | TRBJ1-2 | TRBD1 | TRBV6-2/TRBV6-3 | CASSYFPGQGGYGYTF | TGTGCCAGCAGTTATTTTCCCGGACAGGGAGGGTATGGCTACACCTTC
- | TRBJ2-7 | TRBD2 | TRBV11-3 | CASSRTSGYGEQYF | TGTGCCAGCAGCCGGACTAGCGGGTACGGCGAGCAGTACTTC
- | TRBJ1-2 | TRBD1 | TRBV11-2 | CASSSDRTYYGYTF | TGTGCCAGCAGCTCGGACAGGACCTACTATGGCTACACCTTC
- | TRBJ1-1 | TRBD1 | TRBV18 | CASSPPLGTGTEAFF | TGTGCCAGCTCACCCCCGCTCGGGACAGGGACTGAAGCTTTCTTT
- | TRBJ2-5 | TRBD2 | TRBV19 | CASSPQRTSGGPVIYF | TGTGCCAGTAGTCCCCAACGGACTAGCGGGGGCCCAGTAATCTACTTC
- | TRBJ2-1 | TRBD1 | TRBV10-3 | CAISGTGDNEQFF | TGTGCCATCAGTGGGACAGGGGACAATGAGCAGTTCTTC
- | TRBJ1-1 | TRBD1 | TRBV3-1/TRBV3-2 | CASRPDRANTEAFF | TGTGCCAGCAGACCTGACAGGGCGAACACTGAAGCTTTCTTT
- | TRBJ2-1 | TRBD2 | TRBV7-2 | CASSFGLAGSRGGNEQFF | TGTGCCAGCAGCTTCGGACTAGCGGGTAGCAGAGGGGGCAATGAGCAGTTCTTC
- | TRBJ1-6 | - | TRBV5-4 | CASSGAAPNSPLHF | TGTGCCAGCAGTGGGGCCGCGCCGAATTCACCCCTCCACTTT
- | TRBJ1-4 | TRBD1 | TRBV29-1 | CSASGTGSEKLFF | TGCAGCGCCTCCGGGACAGGGAGTGAAAAACTGTTTTTT
once | TRBJ1-2 | - | TRBV10-3 | CATSGGDGYTF | TGTGCCACCTCCGGCGGAGATGGCTACACCTTC
- | TRBJ2-5 | TRBD1 | TRBV2 | CASSEKGQGAQGKYF | TGTGCCAGCAGTGAAAAGGGACAGGGGGCACAAGGGAAGTACTTC
- | TRBJ2-5 | - | TRBV12-5 | CASAATRGETQYF | TGTGCTAGTGCCGCGACCCGGGGGGAGACCCAGTACTTC
once | TRBJ1-1 | - | TRBV13 | CASSPGHSNTEAFF | TGTGCCAGCAGCCCAGGGCACTCGAACACTGAAGCTTTCTTT
- | TRBJ2-2 | TRBD1 | TRBV6-4 | CASSIDRGTGELFF | TGTGCCAGCAGTATTGACAGGGGCACCGGGGAGCTGTTTTTT
- | TRBJ2-1 | TRBD2 | TRBV11-2 | CASSPGTTYDNEQFF | TGTGCCAGCAGCCCCGGGACTACCTATGACAATGAGCAGTTCTTC
- | TRBJ1-1 | - | TRBV7-8 | CASSPNRGGTEAFF | TGTGCCAGCAGCCCTAATCGGGGGGGCACTGAAGCTTTCTTT
- | TRBJ1-6 | - | TRBV14 | CASKVGAYSPLHF | TGTGCCAGCAAGGTTGGGGCTTATTCACCCCTCCACTTT
- | TRBJ1-5 | TRBD1 | TRBV19 | CASSIRGQAHNQPQHF | TGTGCCAGTAGTATAAGGGGACAGGCCCACAATCAGCCCCAGCATTTT
- | TRBJ1-1 | TRBD1 | TRBV24-1 | CATREPGQGRRAFF | TGTGCCACCAGAGAACCGGGACAGGGAAGGAGGGCTTTCTTT
- | TRBJ1-2 | TRBD1 | TRBV5-4 | CASSWGQGLVYGYTF | TGTGCCAGCAGCTGGGGACAGGGGCTTGTCTATGGCTACACCTTC
- | TRBJ1-1 | TRBD1 | TRBV18 | CASSPVTGGGNTEAFF | TGTGCCAGCTCACCGGTGACAGGGGGGGGGAACACTGAAGCTTTCTTT
- | TRBJ2-7 | - | TRBV29-1 | CSVEGPPLREQYF | TGCAGCGTTGAGGGGCCCCCTCTTAGGGAGCAGTACTTC
- | TRBJ1-1 | TRBD1 | TRBV6-4 | CASYRGESEAFF | TGTGCCAGTTACAGGGGAGAGAGTGAAGCTTTCTTT
- | TRBJ1-4 | TRBD1 | TRBV5-1 | CASSLGDRVNEKLFF | TGCGCCAGCAGCTTGGGGGACAGGGTAAACGAAAAACTGTTTTTT
- | TRBJ2-1 | TRBD1 | TRBV27 | CASSSDRGQRNEQFF | TGTGCCAGCAGTTCTGACAGGGGGCAGCGGAATGAGCAGTTCTTC
once | TRBJ1-3 | - | TRBV13 | CASSLPGGPSSGNTIYF | TGTGCCAGCAGCTTACCCGGGGGACCTAGCTCTGGAAACACCATATATTTT